A single sample is the source of the 28 T cell receptor beta chains below, sequenced in a study of OX40 agonist ivuxolimab in advanced cancers. Only in-frame clones appear in the TCRdb table, and some are missing; sequencing was by immunoSEQ multiplex PCR. This sample carries about 77,000 clones, over 85% of them seen once, and the ten largest clones take over 2.5%. Sample: CD4+ or CD8+ T cells sorted from blood, taken in a trial of the OX40 agonist ivuxolimab. These receptor sequences come from an adult with an advanced solid tumor such as melanoma, head and neck, liver or kidney cancer.

The J gene is TRBJ2-2, the V gene TRBV7-9; 8 positions match TRBD2. Per the germline V gene, CDR1 is SEHNR and CDR2 is FQNEAQ (reference sequence). With 5 bases clipped from V and 6 bases from J, the junction kept 5 bases outside the gene matches. CDR3 length: 14 amino acids. The CDR3 sequence is CASSPRGDAGELFF. As DNA, the CDR3 is TGTGCCAGCAGCCCGCGGGGGGACGCCGGGGAGCTGTTTTTT. Together with reference TRBV7-9 and TRBJ2-2, the CDR3 gives the full variable domain: DTGVSQNPRHKITKRGQNVTFRCDPISEHNRLYWYRQTLGQGPEFLTYFQNEAQLEKSRLLSDRFSAERPKGSFSTLEIQRTEQGDSAMYLCASSPRGDAGELFFGEGSRLTVL.

J is TRBJ2-7 and V is TRBV5-5; tentatively, D is TRBD1 (6 bases). V shed 1 base and J shed 0 bases, with 20 bases lying between them. The germline V gene has CDR1 SGHKS and CDR2 YYEKEE (reference sequence). The CDR3 runs to 18 residues. The CDR3 sequence: CASSLKGDGAPSSYEQYF. CDR3 nucleotides: TGTGCCAGCAGCTTGAAGGGGGATGGGGCCCCTTCCTCCTACGAGCAGTACTTC.

The chain links TRBV2 to TRBJ1-1, with TRBD1 identical over 10 bases. CDR1 is SNHLY, CDR2 FYNNEI, per germline. The CDR3 runs to 16 residues. V lost 2 bases, J lost 2 bases, and 5 bases stayed unmatched. Written as DNA, the CDR3 is TGTGCCAGCAGTGAATTGGGGACAGGGGTAAACACTGAAGCTTTCTTT. Translation gives CASSELGTGVNTEAFF.

V usage is TRBV4-1 and J usage is TRBJ2-5; 13 bases align to TRBD2. V was clipped by 4 bases and J by 3 bases; unmatched bases: 11. This CDR3 has 18 residues. The germline CDR1 and CDR2 sequences are MGHRA and YSYEKL. CDR3 coding DNA: TGCGCCAGCAGCCGCCTACTAGCGGGAGGGCCCACGGAAGAGACCCAGTACTTC. Translation: CASSRLLAGGPTEETQYF.

The chain joins TRBV6-6 to TRBJ1-1; D is possibly TRBD1 (5 bases). The germline V gene encodes CDR1 MNHNY and CDR2 SVGAGI (reference sequence). The V end lost 2 bases, the J end lost 5 bases, and 15 bases lay between the germline ends. This CDR3 has 15 residues. CDR3 bases: TGTGCCAGCAGTTACGAGCAGGGATGGGGGACTGAAGCTTTCTTT. It is translated as CASSYEQGWGTEAFF.

This clone is a singleton in its sample. V gene TRBV6-5 combines with J gene TRBJ1-5; D ambiguous. Germline values: CDR1 MNHEY, CDR2 SVGAGI. The germline V and J ends were trimmed by 6 bases and 5 bases, with 17 bases remaining between them. The CDR3 loop spans 15 amino acids. This chain's CDR3 is CASSRTADKYQPQHF. The CDR3 DNA sequence: TGTGCCAGCAGCCGGACCGCCGACAAATATCAGCCCCAGCATTTT.

V usage is TRBV5-1 and J usage is TRBJ1-6; no clear D. CDR1 and CDR2 from the germline V gene are SGHRS and YFSETQ. V lost 6 bases, J lost 5 bases, and 9 bases lay in between. This CDR3 contains 13 residues. CDR3 DNA: TGCGCCAGCAATCCAGGACATAATTCACCCCTCCACTTT. It yields the protein CASNPGHNSPLHF.

V is TRBV7-9 and J is TRBJ1-1, with D perhaps TRBD1 (6 bases). Germline lookup yields CDR1 SEHNR and CDR2 FQNEAQ (reference sequence). The CDR3 is 14 amino acids. V lost 5 bases to trimming and J lost 4 bases, with 14 bases between them. CDR3 sequence: CASSPTGLVTEAFF. The CDR3 nucleotides are TGTGCCAGCAGCCCGACAGGTTTGGTCACTGAAGCTTTCTTT.

The chain joins TRBV7-6 to TRBJ2-7, with D possibly TRBD2 on 5 matching bases. Trimming took off 5 bases at V and 0 bases at J, with 17 bases between the two ends. This CDR3 region has 16 residues. Looked up from germline, CDR1 is SGHVS and CDR2 is FNYEAQ. In DNA form, the CDR3 reads TGTGCCAGCAGCACCTCAGGACTGGTAGCCTCCTACGAGCAGTACTTC. It yields the protein CASSTSGLVASYEQYF.

The chain couples TRBV4-2 to TRBJ2-3; 11 bases agree with TRBD2. This CDR3 comprises 15 residues. V dropped 6 bases and J dropped 5; count of bases not matched to a gene: 7. The germline gives CDR1 LGHNA, CDR2 YNFKEQ. This CDR3 is CASRELAGGGDTQYF. Written as DNA, the CDR3 is TGTGCCAGCAGGGAGCTAGCGGGAGGTGGAGATACGCAGTATTTT.

As regards this clone: The junction departs from the called germline gene at one end, perhaps through a read error. This chain connects TRBV6-1 to TRBJ1-1; TRBD1 aligns across 7 bases. Germline CDR1 is MNHNS and CDR2 is SASEGT. The length of the CDR3 is 12 residues. CDR3 in amino acids: CALQGLNTEAFF. In DNA, the CDR3 is TGTGCCCTACAGGGGTTGAACACTGAGGCTTTCTTT.

CDR3 residues: CASSETSGANVLTF. CDR3 bases: TGTGCCAGCAGTGAGACCTCTGGGGCCAACGTCCTGACTTTC. The V gene is TRBV2, the J gene TRBJ2-6; unclear D gene. This CDR3 is built from 14 residues. The ends were cut back, 3 bases at V and 0 bases at J, with 3 bases in the middle. The germline V gene encodes CDR1 SNHLY and CDR2 FYNNEI. Based on the CDR3 plus reference TRBV2 and TRBJ2-6, the full variable domain is EPEVTQTPSHQVTQMGQEVILRCVPISNHLYFYWYRQILGQKVEFLVSFYNNEISEKSEIFDDQFSVERPDGSNFTLKIRSTKLEDSAMYFCASSETSGANVLTFGAGSRLTVL.

This clone was recorded a few times. V is TRBV5-1 and J is TRBJ1-1; 11 bases agree with TRBD1. This CDR3 is built from 14 residues. Germline V gene data show CDR1 as SGHRS and CDR2 as YFSETQ. Trimming took 5 bases from V and 9 from J; bases not matched to a gene: 9. Here the CDR3 reads CASSVGTGGFQAFF. In DNA, the CDR3 is TGCGCCAGCAGTGTAGGGACAGGGGGATTCCAAGCTTTCTTT.

The V call is TRBV19, the J call TRBJ2-2, with TRBD1 matching 8 bases. V shed 7 bases, J shed 3 bases, and the junction held 10 bases outside the gene matches. Germline V CDR1 and CDR2: LNHDA, SQIVND (reference sequence). The CDR3 contains 16 residues. The CDR3 sequence: CASNPDRGRDTGELFF. In nucleotides, the CDR3 is TGTGCCAGTAATCCTGACAGGGGTCGCGACACCGGGGAGCTGTTTTTT.

The chain employs TRBV6-5 and TRBJ2-7; TRBD2 matches 10 bases. With V trimmed by 4 bases and J by 5 bases, 11 bases remained unmatched. The CDR3 totals 16 residues. The germline V gene has CDR1 MNHEY and CDR2 SVGAGI. The chain's CDR3 is CASSLNPTSGRHEQYF. The CDR3 DNA reads as TGTGCCAGCAGTTTAAATCCGACTAGCGGGCGTCACGAGCAGTACTTC.

The chain combines TRBV5-1 with TRBJ2-5; D assignment may be TRBD1 or TRBD2 (5 bases each). V was shortened by 0 bases and J by 5 bases, with 8 bases between the two germline ends. The CDR3 is 13 amino acids. Germline V lookup: CDR1 SGHRS, CDR2 YFSETQ. CDR3 bases: TGCGCCAGCAGCTTGGATTGGGGGGAGACCCAGTACTTC. Protein: CASSLDWGETQYF.

The chain uses TRBV19 and TRBJ1-4; perhaps TRBD1 as D (6 bases). CDR1 is LNHDA and CDR2 is SQIVND in the germline V gene (reference sequence). Trimming pared 7 bases from V and 3 bases from J, leaving 15 bases between. This CDR3 spans 15 amino acids. The CDR3 protein is CASKQGVSSNEKLFF. The CDR3 DNA is TGTGCCAGTAAACAGGGTGTGAGTTCTAATGAAAAACTGTTTTTT.

The chain couples TRBV4-1 to TRBJ2-7, with TRBD2 matching 9 bases. Losses at the gene ends were 2 bases for V and 0 bases for J; bases not matched to a gene: 8. The CDR3 contains 17 residues. Germline values: CDR1 MGHRA, CDR2 YSYEKL. Written as DNA, the CDR3 is TGCGCCAGCAGCCAACGGCTAGCGGGACTATACTCCTACGAGCAGTACTTC. Translated: CASSQRLAGLYSYEQYF.

This chain joins TRBV27 and TRBJ1-6, with 7 positions matching TRBD1. The CDR3 length is 18 residues. Germline V gene lookup returns CDR1 MNHEY and CDR2 SMNVEV (reference sequence). V trimming: 3 bases; J trimming: 4 bases; junction bases outside the gene matches: 12. CDR3 bases: TGTGCCAGCAGTTTTTTCTCCGGGACAGCGTCTTATAATTCACCCCTCCACTTT. Its translation: CASSFFSGTASYNSPLHF.

This chain connects TRBV18 to TRBJ2-5; D is ambiguous. The CDR3 loop spans 12 amino acids. CDR1 and CDR2 (germline): KGHSH, LQKENI. V lost 1 base and J lost 7, with 7 bases in between. The DNA for the CDR3 is TGTGCCAGCTCACCACTGGAAGGGACCCAGTACTTC. Translating gives CASSPLEGTQYF.

The CDR3 reads CASSTLPGGNGYTF. The CDR3 coding sequence is TGTGCCAGTAGTACCCTCCCAGGGGGCAACGGCTACACCTTC. J is TRBJ1-2 and V is TRBV19; 8 bases agree with TRBD1. Looked up from germline, CDR1 is LNHDA and CDR2 is SQIVND (reference sequence). V was clipped by 4 bases and J by 8 bases; unmatched bases: 9. The CDR3 totals 14 residues.

This clone is a singleton in its sample. The chain employs TRBV13 and TRBJ2-3; TRBD1 might be the D (6 bases). The CDR3 has 15 amino acids. CDR1 and CDR2 (germline): PRHDT, FYEKMQ (reference sequence). V lost 0 bases and J lost 3, with 10 bases in between. CDR3 in amino acids: CASSLGRGWTDTQYF. CDR3 DNA sequence: TGTGCCAGCAGCTTAGGCAGGGGTTGGACAGATACGCAGTATTTT.

V and J are TRBV4-1 and TRBJ2-1; a possible D gene is TRBD2 (7 bases). The germline CDR1 and CDR2 sequences are MGHRA and YSYEKL. There are 17 residues in the CDR3. Trimming stripped 0 bases from V and 4 bases from J, with 16 bases between. The CDR3: CASSQDRGAIQYNEQFF. The CDR3 bases are TGCGCCAGCAGCCAAGATCGGGGGGCGATCCAGTACAATGAGCAGTTCTTC.

V gene TRBV5-1 combines with J gene TRBJ2-1; the D call may be TRBD1 or TRBD2 (5 bases each). Germline V CDR1 and CDR2: SGHRS, YFSETQ. This CDR3 spans 15 amino acids. The V end lost 4 bases, the J end lost 0 bases, and 11 bases lay between the germline ends. DNA of the CDR3: TGCGCCAGCAGCCCAGGGACGAGCTCCTACAATGAGCAGTTCTTC. This translates into CASSPGTSSYNEQFF. Filled out from reference TRBV5-1 and TRBJ2-1, the complete variable domain reads KAGVTQTPRYLIKTRGQQVTLSCSPISGHRSVSWYQQTPGQGLQFLFEYFSETQRNKGNFPGRFSGRQFSNSRSEMNVSTLELGDSALYLCASSPGTSSYNEQFFGPGTRLTVL.

The chain recombines TRBV6-1 with TRBJ1-4; D is perhaps TRBD1 (5 bases). The CDR3 is 13 residues long. CDR1 is MNHNS and CDR2 is SASEGT in the germline V gene. V lost 6 bases and J lost 6, with 11 bases in between. As DNA, the CDR3 is TGTGCCAGCAGGAGCGGGACGTATGAAAAACTGTTTTTT. Its translation: CASRSGTYEKLFF.

J is TRBJ2-5 and V is TRBV21-1; the D segment call TRBD1 is taken from the table without a DNA check. TRBV21-1 counts as a pseudogene. The CDR3 has 18 amino acids. CDR3: CASSKARRDRGLGLTQYF. The CDR3 DNA follows: TGTGCCAGCAGCAAAGCAAGAAGGGACAGGGGGCTGGGGTTGACCCAGTACTTC.

The chain has TRBV27 and TRBJ1-2, with 9 bases identical to TRBD1. Germline CDR1 reads MNHEY; CDR2 reads SMNVEV (reference sequence). There are 19 residues in the CDR3. V lost 2 bases to trimming and J lost 2 bases; unmatched junction nucleotides: 15. The CDR3 loop is CASSLLPNFWDRVNYGYTF. CDR3 nucleotides: TGTGCCAGCAGTTTACTACCCAATTTTTGGGACAGGGTAAACTATGGCTACACCTTC.

The gene calls are TRBV29-1 and TRBJ2-3; 12 nucleotides align to TRBD2. Trimming at V came to 5 bases and at J to 2 bases, leaving 5 bases not matched to a gene. The germline V gene encodes CDR1 SQVTM and CDR2 ANQGSEA. CDR3 size: 15 residues. CDR3: CSVLLAGGPTDTQYF. CDR3 DNA: TGCAGCGTTCTACTAGCGGGAGGCCCCACAGATACGCAGTATTTT.